This TCR beta chain was profiled in a study of beta chain features in type 1 diabetes. Of note for this clone: Its specificity is unknown.

Germline V gene sequence: CDR1 MNHNS, CDR2 SASEGT. This CDR3 has 15 amino acids. Trimming stripped 3 bases from V and 4 bases from J, with 14 bases between. The study reverse transcribed the entire isolated RNA, so it sequenced expressed TCRB transcripts. The table came from immunoSEQ multiplex PCR; TCRdb's copy has only in-frame clones and leaves some out. Among some 220,000 clones listed, 11% were seen once. Study results and limitations: Across all four CD4+ subsets, people with type 1 diabetes showed modestly shorter TCRB CDR3s.

Sequencing was carried out using central memory CD4+ T cells from blood. The clonotype comes from a man between 18 and 29 years old in good health. This chain uses TRBV6-1 with TRBJ2-3, with D possibly matching TRBD1 (6 bases). CDR3 sequence: CASSEPRGPSDTQYF. CDR3 nucleotide sequence: TGTGCCAGCAGTGAGCCCAGGGGCCCTTCAGATACGCAGTATTTT.